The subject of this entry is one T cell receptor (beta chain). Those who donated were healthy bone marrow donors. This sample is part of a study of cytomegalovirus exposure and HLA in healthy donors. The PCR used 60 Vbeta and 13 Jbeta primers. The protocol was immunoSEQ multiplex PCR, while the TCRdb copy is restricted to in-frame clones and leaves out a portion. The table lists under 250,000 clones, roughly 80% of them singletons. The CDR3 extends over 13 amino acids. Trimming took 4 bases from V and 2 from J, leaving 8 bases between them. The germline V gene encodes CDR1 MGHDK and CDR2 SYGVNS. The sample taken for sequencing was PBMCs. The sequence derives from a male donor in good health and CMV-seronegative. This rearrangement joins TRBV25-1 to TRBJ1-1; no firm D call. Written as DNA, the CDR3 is TGTGCCAGCAGTGTTCGAGTTAACACTGAAGCTTTCTTT. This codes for CASSVRVNTEAFF.